This T cell receptor beta chain derives from a study of T-cell memory formation after mild COVID-19. The wider study: There were largely donor-specific TCR clusters.

On this clonotype: What it binds is not known.

Via MiXCR, TCRdb re-called the 5' RACE reads, giving one row per CDR3 protein. The repertoire holds fewer than 300,000 distinct CDR3 sequences, roughly 18% seen once, with approximately 22% in the top ten. Findings and caveats of the study: Memory from before infection featured some responding clones, which suggests cross-reactive memory joined. Whereas later expanders leaned CD4+, clones contracting day 15 to 85 showed a balanced CD4/CD8 makeup. CD4+ clones that contracted lay mainly in CM and EM; CD8+ ones lay in EMRA.

V was shortened by 3 bases and J by 5 bases, with 15 bases between the two germline ends. The CDR3 length is 15 residues. Germline V gives CDR1 SGHTA, CDR2 FQGNSA. The TCR was taken from a man younger than 35 who had mild COVID-19 (a few samples of this study predate the infection). Cell type and time point are not known. The source material was PBMCs or a T cell subset sorted from them (not recorded which). The V and J genes are TRBV7-2 and TRBJ2-3; the D call may be TRBD1 or TRBD2 (7 bases each). The CDR3 sequence is CASSFRQGGGDTQYF. CDR3 nucleotides: TGTGCCAGCAGCTTTAGACAGGGCGGGGGAGATACGCAGTATTTT.